Included here is one TCR beta chain sequence, with context. What it binds is not known. One end of the junction fails to match germline, which may point to a read error. Germline CDR1 reads SGHDT; CDR2 reads YYEEEE. CDR3 size: 14 residues. One entry per CDR3 protein, called by TCRdb with MiXCR from the reads. The sample gives about 770,000 distinct CDR3 sequences, 29% of which show up once; roughly 13% is in the top ten. The source of the sample is a study of T cell repertoires in cytomegalovirus infection. Findings of the study overall: Ex vivo, HLA-C-restricted CMV-specific TCR beta clonotypes prevailed over the rest of the response.

Here the sequenced sample was cultured CD8+ T cells from PBMCs, taken from culture after CMV antigen stimulation. This clonotype was obtained from a human donor in good health (CMV status not recorded). Some clones in this sample may be carry-over from other donors' samples. The chain links TRBV5-6 to TRBJ2-5; no definite D call. CDR3 region: CAGSFGRPQETQYF. The DNA for the CDR3 is TGTGCCGGCAGCTTCGGACGTCCCCAAGAGACCCAGTACTTC. The entire variable domain, with the rest obtained from reference TRBV5-6 and TRBJ2-5, is as follows: DAGVTQSPTHLIKTRGQQVTLRCSPKSGHDTVSWYQQALGQGPQFIFQYYEEEERQRGNFPDRFSGHQFPNYSSELNVNALLLGDSALYLCAGSFGRPQETQYFGPGTRLLVL.